This TCR beta chain was recorded in a study of CD8+CD57+ T cells in acquired aplastic anemia. Overall study: The sorted CD4+ and CD8+ cells yielded an average around 3.2 ug of DNA.

In patients chosen for sequencing, flow cytometry had shown CD8+CD57+ cell expansion. Genomic DNA templated the TCR beta VDJ and CDR3 profiling. TCRdb analysed the reads with MiXCR anew, one entry per CDR3 protein. The sample has about 200,000 distinct CDR3 sequences, 60% to 80% seen once. V trimming: 2 bases; J trimming: 5 bases; junction bases outside the gene matches: 8. The CDR3 sequence is 15 residues long. CDR1 SGHVS and CDR2 FQNEAQ come from the germline V gene. This clonotype was seen only a few times. The source material was sorted CD4+, CD8+, or CD8+CD57+ T cells (not recorded which) from PBMCs. This receptor was obtained from a human donor with aplastic anemia. This chain links TRBV7-8 with TRBJ2-5, with 7 bases lining up with TRBD2. For the CDR3, the DNA is TGTGCCAGCAGCTTACCTAGCGGTACGGACGAGACCCAGTACTTC. Translation gives CASSLPSGTDETQYF.